These T cell receptor beta chains were read from a single sample in a study of T-cell memory formation after mild COVID-19. MiXCR was run by TCRdb on the 5' RACE reads, yielding one entry per CDR3 protein. The profile shows about 280,000 distinct CDR3 sequences, 7% to 10% of them singletons. Sequences were obtained from PBMCs or a T cell subset sorted from them (not recorded which). These receptors originate from a man between 18 and 35 years old who had mild COVID-19 (a few samples of this study predate the infection). Cell type and time point are not known. Both conserved end residues are part of each CDR3. The order of the fields is CDR3 protein, CDR3 length, J gene, V gene.

CDR3: CSVEGLGFGSGGFITDTQYF
length: 20
J: TRBJ2-3
V: TRBV29-1

CDR3: CASSLEQTVMNTEAFF
length: 16
J: TRBJ1-1
V: TRBV4-1

CDR3: CASSGEKGTGEKDTQYF
length: 17
J: TRBJ2-3
V: TRBV10-1

CDR3: CASSRGLAGTDTQYF
length: 15
J: TRBJ2-3
V: TRBV4-3

CDR3: CASSLGESTNEKLFF
length: 15
J: TRBJ1-4
V: TRBV5-4

CDR3: CASRNDRAGKTQYF
length: 14
J: TRBJ2-5
V: TRBV7-2

CDR3: CATSRGLQETQYF
length: 13
J: TRBJ2-5
V: TRBV15

CDR3: CASSLAANYYQPQHF
length: 15
J: TRBJ1-5
V: TRBV7-8

CDR3: CASSLAPAYPEAFF
length: 14
J: TRBJ1-1
V: TRBV12-3/TRBV12-4

CDR3: CASSPQGEGEKLFF
length: 14
J: TRBJ1-4
V: TRBV5-1

CDR3: CASSPRDVNEQFF
length: 13
J: TRBJ2-1
V: TRBV3-1

CDR3: CASSRWGATNEKLFF
length: 15
J: TRBJ1-4
V: TRBV6-5

CDR3: CASSFSGGRSGELFF
length: 15
J: TRBJ2-2
V: TRBV5-1

CDR3: CASSWGLADYNEQFF
length: 15
J: TRBJ2-1
V: TRBV5-1

CDR3: CASSLNHQETQYF
length: 13
J: TRBJ2-5
V: TRBV11-2

CDR3: CATSVGQFTDTQYF
length: 14
J: TRBJ2-3
V: TRBV24-1

CDR3: CASSSQGQGVDEQFF
length: 15
J: TRBJ2-1
V: TRBV5-1

CDR3: CASSFAGGFETQYF
length: 14
J: TRBJ2-5
V: TRBV5-6

CDR3: CASSSRDRPSYEQYF
length: 15
J: TRBJ2-7
V: TRBV19

CDR3: CASSLRHYNEQFF
length: 13
J: TRBJ2-1
V: TRBV14

CDR3: CASSQEVGESTDTQYF
length: 16
J: TRBJ2-3
V: TRBV4-1

CDR3: CASSLGQGEPYYGYTF
length: 16
J: TRBJ1-2
V: TRBV5-5

CDR3: CASSVEVAGELFF
length: 13
J: TRBJ2-2
V: TRBV9

CDR3: CASSATSGGGRFF
length: 13
J: TRBJ2-1
V: TRBV12-3/TRBV12-4

CDR3: CASSFLTLADTQYF
length: 14
J: TRBJ2-3
V: TRBV6-5

CDR3: CASSYSRSYEQYF
length: 13
J: TRBJ2-7
V: TRBV6-2/TRBV6-3

CDR3: CASSSGAAGTHF
length: 12
J: TRBJ1-5
V: TRBV6-2/TRBV6-3

CDR3: CASSTVRGGSGNTIYF
length: 16
J: TRBJ1-3
V: TRBV13

CDR3: CSVEGHGTPGGTQYF
length: 15
J: TRBJ2-5
V: TRBV29-1

CDR3: CASSYGGGANVLTF
length: 14
J: TRBJ2-6
V: TRBV6-2/TRBV6-3

CDR3: CASSGIRDSRYNEQFF
length: 16
J: TRBJ2-1
V: TRBV9

CDR3: CASSVGYGDTGELFF
length: 15
J: TRBJ2-2
V: TRBV9